One sample yielded the 2 T cell receptor beta chains listed below, sequenced in a study of pediatric ulcerative colitis. Sequencing was performed with immunoSEQ multiplex PCR; in TCRdb, only in-frame clones are kept and a portion is missing. This table has about 64,000 clones, 86% appearing once. Sequencing was performed on blood. Receptors originate from a boy between 10 and 17 years old with severe ulcerative colitis.

The chain uses TRBV10-2 and TRBJ2-1, with 7 bases matching TRBD2. This CDR3 region has 11 residues. Per the germline V gene, CDR1 is WSHSY and CDR2 is SAAADI. Losses at the gene ends were 8 bases for V and 10 bases for J; bases not matched to a gene: 5. The CDR3 nucleotides are TGCGCCAGCGGGGGGGTATTGGAGCAGTTCTTC. It codes for CASGGVLEQFF.

V usage is TRBV6-4 and J usage is TRBJ1-5, with D tentatively TRBD1 (5 bases). The CDR3 is made up of 14 amino acids. Trimming left V 5 bases short and J 6 bases short, with 14 bases between. Germline CDR1 is MRHNA and CDR2 is SNTAGT. The CDR3 here is CASSRQAGGQPQHF. In DNA, the CDR3 is TGTGCCAGCAGTCGGCAGGCTGGGGGTCAGCCCCAGCATTTT.